Listed below are T cell receptor beta chains from one sample, sequenced in a study of blood T cell repertoires in COVID-19. Assay used: immunoSEQ multiplex PCR; TCRdb lists only in-frame clones, some missing. The sample has 80,000 or so clones; 80% to 90% are singletons. The specimen sequenced was peripheral blood. The source of these receptors is an elderly woman with acute or convalescent COVID-19. Each CDR3 is given with its conserved first and last residue.

J: TRBJ1-2; V: TRBV5-8; CDR3: CASTLSGSYGYTF
J: TRBJ1-4; V: TRBV19; CDR3: CATTGRVAEKLFF
J: TRBJ1-1; V: TRBV25-1; CDR3: CASSADRGNTEAFF
J: TRBJ2-7; V: TRBV9; CDR3: CASSPQPTGGSYEQYF
J: TRBJ1-2; V: TRBV28; CDR3: CASSLSTLPYGYTF
J: TRBJ2-5; V: TRBV12-2; CDR3: CASRFVPRDRGRLETQYF
J: TRBJ2-1; V: TRBV28; CDR3: CASSPGPRNEQFF
J: TRBJ1-3; V: TRBV27; CDR3: CASSLGADSGNTIYF
J: TRBJ2-1; V: TRBV4-3; CDR3: CASSRQGSEQFF
J: TRBJ2-6; V: TRBV11-3; CDR3: CASRQPRDRENSGANVLTF
J: TRBJ2-1; V: TRBV18; CDR3: CASSPTGDRYNEQFF
J: TRBJ1-2; V: TRBV19; CDR3: CASSILSTVYGYTF
J: TRBJ2-1; V: TRBV3-1/TRBV3-2; CDR3: CASSQDTSQSFF
J: TRBJ1-1; V: TRBV28; CDR3: CASNSRVATTEAFF
J: TRBJ1-5; V: TRBV6-1; CDR3: CASSESGGGNQPQHF
J: TRBJ1-6; V: TRBV27; CDR3: CASSLSPIQGFNSPLHF
J: TRBJ2-4; V: TRBV30; CDR3: CAWDVAGGGKNIQYF
J: TRBJ2-2; V: TRBV10-2; CDR3: CASRGTANTGELFF
J: TRBJ1-5; V: TRBV5-6; CDR3: CASSPARGGQGGPNQPQHF
J: TRBJ1-1; V: TRBV2; CDR3: CASSEARSPEAFF
J: TRBJ1-6; V: TRBV25-1; CDR3: CASQPLGGNSPLHF
J: TRBJ1-5; V: TRBV5-8; CDR3: CASSLGLQGASTQPQHF
J: TRBJ1-2; V: TRBV7-9; CDR3: CASSLVHRGNDGYTF
J: TRBJ1-5; V: TRBV7-9; CDR3: CASSSFGRDSSNQPQHF
J: TRBJ1-1; V: TRBV5-6; CDR3: CASSPIGGGDTEAFF
J: TRBJ2-2; V: TRBV6-5; CDR3: CASSYRLGRTGELFF
J: TRBJ2-2; V: TRBV5-4; CDR3: CASSLQRGANTGELFF
J: TRBJ2-7; V: TRBV18; CDR3: CASSTQRDTAYF
J: TRBJ2-7; V: TRBV5-1; CDR3: CASSLEAASSYEQYF
J: TRBJ2-3; V: TRBV9; CDR3: CASSVVVGGLTDTQYF
J: TRBJ2-1; V: TRBV5-1; CDR3: CASSLEGQLAGGEQFF
J: TRBJ2-1; V: TRBV30; CDR3: CAWSPSPPSPINEQFF
J: TRBJ2-7; V: TRBV6-2/TRBV6-3; CDR3: CASSRPGTLYEQYF
J: TRBJ2-1; V: TRBV30; CDR3: CAWRLGRVGEQFF
J: TRBJ1-4; V: TRBV10-3; CDR3: CAISESRQGSEKLFF
J: TRBJ1-2; V: TRBV15; CDR3: CATSRGAGDGYTF
J: TRBJ2-4; V: TRBV7-9; CDR3: CASSPIDRNIQYF
J: TRBJ1-6; V: TRBV6-5; CDR3: CASSYGQGVLSSPLHF
J: TRBJ1-1; V: TRBV6-2/TRBV6-3; CDR3: CASSTWTGITEAFF
J: TRBJ1-2; V: TRBV27; CDR3: CASSGQGVNYGYTF
J: TRBJ2-2; V: TRBV7-6; CDR3: CASSLVSASGGAAGELFF
J: TRBJ2-3; V: TRBV7-2; CDR3: CASSSPSLRDTDTQYF
J: TRBJ2-1; V: TRBV28; CDR3: CASGLLAGGMGNEQFF
J: TRBJ2-7; V: TRBV3-1/TRBV3-2; CDR3: CASSQRGYDQYF
J: TRBJ2-2; V: TRBV6-4; CDR3: CASSRQGARTGELFF